This T cell receptor (beta chain) is from a study of T cells after yellow fever vaccination. Study-wide context: The authors prepared low-cell-number fractions using SMART-Seq v4 Ultra Low Input.

The study made its TCR cDNA through 5'RACE template switching. That step introduced a universal primer site along with UMIs. A single record per CDR3 protein comes from TCRdb applying MiXCR to the 5' RACE reads. The profile shows approximately 300,000 distinct CDR3 sequences, about 8.7% of them singletons. This clonotype was detected ten times or more. The antigen remains unidentified. V shed 5 bases, J shed 5 bases, and the junction held 5 bases outside the gene matches. CDR3 size: 14 residues. Regarding the study as a whole: There was a small share of clonotypes that showed up in both the CD4 and CD8 compartments. Booster samples showed a return of most primary-vaccination clones (about 97% CD4, approximately 88% CD8).

The clonotype comes from a man aged 18 to 35 who received the YFV17D yellow fever vaccine. J is TRBJ2-3 and V is TRBV12-3 or TRBV12-4; 9 nucleotides align to TRBD1. The starting material was PBMCs, obtained on the day of the first yellow fever vaccination. The CDR3 nucleotides are TGTGCCAGCAGTCCTGACAGGGGGATAGATACGCAGTATTTT. Its protein product is CASSPDRGIDTQYF.